This note documents a single T cell receptor beta chain sequence. This sample is drawn from a study of blood T cell repertoires in COVID-19. The overall study: There were acute and convalescent COVID-19 samples, and they came from the United States, Italy and Spain. In each case, the material was cDNA or gDNA derived from T cells, B-cell-depleted T cells, or PBMCs.

Original data processing: Reference gene primers were amplified, and this amplification served to estimate nucleated cell counts. The table came from immunoSEQ multiplex PCR; TCRdb's copy has only in-frame clones and leaves some out. Clone size and the V and J calls come from that table; the DNA yielded D and trimming. In the table there are around 56,000 clones, roughly 90% of which are singletons. V was clipped by 2 bases and J by 3 bases; unmatched bases: 8. CDR1 and CDR2 (germline): SGHTS, YDEGEE. There are 17 residues in the CDR3. The chain uses TRBV5-8 and TRBJ2-2; 9 positions agree with TRBD2. The TCR originated in a human donor in a cohort sampled during active COVID-19. Specimen: peripheral blood. CDR3 residues: CASSFGLLAGHTGELFF. The CDR3 DNA is TGTGCCAGCAGCTTTGGCCTCCTAGCGGGGCACACCGGGGAGCTGTTTTTT.